This T cell receptor (beta chain) was captured in a study of blood T cell repertoires in COVID-19. Profiling relied on immunoSEQ multiplex PCR, and the TCRdb table lists in-frame clones only, not all of them. The sample has fewer than 250,000 clones, around 86% seen once; the top ten hold roughly 24%. In germline, CDR1 is SEHNR, CDR2 FQNEAQ (reference sequence). The CDR3 covers 12 residues. With 7 bases removed from V and 4 bases from J, the gap between germline ends came to 9 bases. This sequence joins TRBV7-9 and TRBJ2-3; D might be TRBD2 (7 bases). This TCR derives from a woman in her forties in a cohort exposed to, infected with or recovered from COVID-19 (not recorded which). What was sequenced was PBMCs or T cells enriched from blood (not recorded which). The CDR3 DNA reads as TGTGCCAGCAAGGGGGGGGCAGATACGCAGTATTTT. Its protein product is CASKGGADTQYF.